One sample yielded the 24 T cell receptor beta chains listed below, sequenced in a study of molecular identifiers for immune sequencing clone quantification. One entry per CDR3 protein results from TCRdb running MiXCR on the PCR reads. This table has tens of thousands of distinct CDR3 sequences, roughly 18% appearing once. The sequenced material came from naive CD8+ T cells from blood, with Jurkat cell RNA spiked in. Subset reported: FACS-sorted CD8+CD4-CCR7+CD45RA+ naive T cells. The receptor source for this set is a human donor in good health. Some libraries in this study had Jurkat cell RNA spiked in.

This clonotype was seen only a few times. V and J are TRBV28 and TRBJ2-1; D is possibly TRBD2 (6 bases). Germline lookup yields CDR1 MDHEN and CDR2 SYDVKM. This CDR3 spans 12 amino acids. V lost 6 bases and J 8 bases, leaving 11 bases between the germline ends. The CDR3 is CASRDYGHEQFF. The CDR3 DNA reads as TGTGCCAGCAGGGACTACGGCCATGAGCAGTTCTTC.

The CDR3 loop reads CASRSWGGGSSGNTIYF. The DNA of the CDR3 is TGTGCCAGCCGTAGCTGGGGAGGGGGGAGCTCTGGAAACACCATATATTTT. The rearrangement uses TRBV25-1 and TRBJ1-3; D is possibly TRBD1 (6 bases). The CDR3 is 17 residues long. Germline V gene data show CDR1 as MGHDK and CDR2 as SYGVNS. Trimming left V 8 bases short and J 0 bases short, with 20 bases between.

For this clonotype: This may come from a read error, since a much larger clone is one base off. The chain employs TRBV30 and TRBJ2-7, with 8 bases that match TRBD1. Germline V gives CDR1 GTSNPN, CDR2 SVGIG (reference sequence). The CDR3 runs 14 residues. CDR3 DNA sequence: TGTGCCAGGAGTGCCGGACAGGGCCTCTACGAGCAGTACTTC. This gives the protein CARSAGQGLYEQYF.

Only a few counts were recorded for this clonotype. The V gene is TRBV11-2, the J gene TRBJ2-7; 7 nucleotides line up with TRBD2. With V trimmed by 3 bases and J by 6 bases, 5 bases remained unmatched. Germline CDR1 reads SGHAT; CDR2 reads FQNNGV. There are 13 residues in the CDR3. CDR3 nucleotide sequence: TGTGCCAGCAGCTTTCGGACTAGGAGCGAGCAGTACTTC. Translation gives CASSFRTRSEQYF.

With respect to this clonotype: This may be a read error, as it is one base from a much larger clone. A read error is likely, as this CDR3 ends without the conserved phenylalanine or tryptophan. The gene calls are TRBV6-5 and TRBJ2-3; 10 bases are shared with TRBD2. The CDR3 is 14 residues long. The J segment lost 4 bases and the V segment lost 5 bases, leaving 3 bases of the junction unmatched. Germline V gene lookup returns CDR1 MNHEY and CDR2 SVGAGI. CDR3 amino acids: CASSLAGVSDTQYY. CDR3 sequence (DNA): TGTGCCAGCAGTCTAGCGGGAGTATCAGATACGCAGTATTAT.

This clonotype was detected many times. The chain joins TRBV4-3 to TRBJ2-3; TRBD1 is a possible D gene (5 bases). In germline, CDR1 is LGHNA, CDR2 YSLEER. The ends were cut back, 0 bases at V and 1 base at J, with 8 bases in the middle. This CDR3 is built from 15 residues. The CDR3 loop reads CASSQDRARTDTQYF. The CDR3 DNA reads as TGCGCCAGCAGCCAAGACAGGGCCCGCACAGATACGCAGTATTTT.

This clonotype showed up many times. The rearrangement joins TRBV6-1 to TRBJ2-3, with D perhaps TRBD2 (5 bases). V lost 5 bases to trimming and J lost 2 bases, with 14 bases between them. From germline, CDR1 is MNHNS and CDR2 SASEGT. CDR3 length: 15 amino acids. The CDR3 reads CASSTLGRDTDTQYF. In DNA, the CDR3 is TGTGCCAGCAGTACGCTTGGGAGAGACACAGATACGCAGTATTTT.

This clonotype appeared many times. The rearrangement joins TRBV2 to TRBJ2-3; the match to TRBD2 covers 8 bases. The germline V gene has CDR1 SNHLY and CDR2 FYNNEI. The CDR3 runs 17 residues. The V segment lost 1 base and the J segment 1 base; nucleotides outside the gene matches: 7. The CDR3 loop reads CASSEVGAGVGTDTQYF. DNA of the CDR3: TGTGCCAGCAGTGAAGTGGGAGCGGGAGTCGGCACAGATACGCAGTATTTT.

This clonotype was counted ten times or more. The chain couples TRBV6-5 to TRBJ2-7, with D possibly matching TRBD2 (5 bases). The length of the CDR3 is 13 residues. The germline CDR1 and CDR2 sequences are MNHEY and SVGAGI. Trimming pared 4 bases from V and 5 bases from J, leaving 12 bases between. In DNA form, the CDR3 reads TGTGCCAGCAGTTTATCGGGGAACCACGAGCAGTACTTC. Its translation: CASSLSGNHEQYF.

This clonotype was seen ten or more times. The CDR3 region has the DNA TGTGCCAGCAGTGAAGGGACTCAGCAGAATGAGCAGTTCTTC. Its translation is CASSEGTQQNEQFF. The chain has TRBV2 and TRBJ2-1; D possibly corresponds to TRBD2 (5 bases). The CDR3 is 14 amino acids. V lost 1 base to trimming and J lost 7 bases, with 11 bases between them. CDR1 SNHLY and CDR2 FYNNEI come from the germline V gene.

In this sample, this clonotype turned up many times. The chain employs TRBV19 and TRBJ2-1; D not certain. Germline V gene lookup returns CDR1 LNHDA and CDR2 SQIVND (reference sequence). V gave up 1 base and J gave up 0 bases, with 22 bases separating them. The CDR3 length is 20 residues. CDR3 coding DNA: TGTGCCAGTAGTATAGGACCCCGTTGGAACTTACCGAGCTCCTACAATGAGCAGTTCTTC. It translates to CASSIGPRWNLPSSYNEQFF.

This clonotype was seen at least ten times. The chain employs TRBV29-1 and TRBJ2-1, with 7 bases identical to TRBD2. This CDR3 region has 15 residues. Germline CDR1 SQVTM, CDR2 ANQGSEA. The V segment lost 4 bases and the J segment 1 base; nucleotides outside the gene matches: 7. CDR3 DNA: TGCAGCGTTGTATCGCGGGAGTGGTCCTACAATGAGCAGTTCTTC. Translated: CSVVSREWSYNEQFF.

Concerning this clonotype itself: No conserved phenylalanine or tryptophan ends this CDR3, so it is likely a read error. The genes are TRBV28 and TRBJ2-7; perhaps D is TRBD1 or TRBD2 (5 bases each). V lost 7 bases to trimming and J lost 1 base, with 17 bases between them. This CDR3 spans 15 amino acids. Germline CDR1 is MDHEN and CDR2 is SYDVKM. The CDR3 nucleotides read TGTGCCAGCACCCTCACCGGGACGTTTTCCTACGAGCAGTACCTC. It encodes CASTLTGTFSYEQYL.

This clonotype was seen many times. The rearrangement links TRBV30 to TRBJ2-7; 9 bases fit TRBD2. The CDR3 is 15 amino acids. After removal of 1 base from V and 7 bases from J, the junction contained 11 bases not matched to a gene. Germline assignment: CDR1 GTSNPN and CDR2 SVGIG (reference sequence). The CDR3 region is CAWSDAVAGVREQYF. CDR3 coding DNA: TGTGCCTGGAGTGACGCTGTAGCGGGAGTGAGAGAGCAGTACTTC.

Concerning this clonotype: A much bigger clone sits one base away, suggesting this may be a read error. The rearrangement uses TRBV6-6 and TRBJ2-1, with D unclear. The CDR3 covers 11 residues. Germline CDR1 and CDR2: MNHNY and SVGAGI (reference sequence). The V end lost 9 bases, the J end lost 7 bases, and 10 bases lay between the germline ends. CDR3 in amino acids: CASGPCNEQFF. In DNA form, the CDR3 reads TGTGCCAGTGGGCCGTGTAATGAGCAGTTCTTC.

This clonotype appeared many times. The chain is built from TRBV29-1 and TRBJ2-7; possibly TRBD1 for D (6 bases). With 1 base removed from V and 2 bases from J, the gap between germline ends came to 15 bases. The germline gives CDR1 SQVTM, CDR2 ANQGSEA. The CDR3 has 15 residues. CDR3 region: CSVEANRDNTYEQYF. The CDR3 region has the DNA TGCAGCGTTGAAGCGAACCGGGACAACACCTACGAGCAGTACTTC.

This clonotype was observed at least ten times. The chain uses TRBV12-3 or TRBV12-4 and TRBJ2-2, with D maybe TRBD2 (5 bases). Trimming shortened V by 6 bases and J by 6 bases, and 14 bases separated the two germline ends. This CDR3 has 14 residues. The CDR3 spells CASSRRTGPGELFF. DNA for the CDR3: TGTGCCAGCAGCCGTCGGACTGGGCCCGGGGAGCTGTTTTTT.

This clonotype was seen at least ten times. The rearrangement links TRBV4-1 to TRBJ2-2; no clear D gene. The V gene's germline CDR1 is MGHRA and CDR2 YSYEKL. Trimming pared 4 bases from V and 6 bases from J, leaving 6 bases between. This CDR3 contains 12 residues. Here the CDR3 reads CASSPPAGELFF. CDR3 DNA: TGCGCCAGCAGCCCACCGGCCGGGGAGCTGTTTTTT.

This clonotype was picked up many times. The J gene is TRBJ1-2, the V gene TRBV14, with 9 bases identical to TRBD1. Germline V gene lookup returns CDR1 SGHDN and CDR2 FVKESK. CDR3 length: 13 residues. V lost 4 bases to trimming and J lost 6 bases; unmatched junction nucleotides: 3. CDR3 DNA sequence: TGTGCCAGCAGCCTAGGGACAGGGCATGGCTACACCTTC. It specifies CASSLGTGHGYTF.

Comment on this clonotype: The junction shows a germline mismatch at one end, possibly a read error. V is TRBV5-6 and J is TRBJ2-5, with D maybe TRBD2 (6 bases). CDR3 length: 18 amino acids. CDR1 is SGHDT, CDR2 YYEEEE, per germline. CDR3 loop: CASSSIKTSGSPQETRYF. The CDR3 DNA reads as TGTGCCAGCAGCTCTATAAAGACTAGTGGGAGCCCCCAAGAGACCCGGTACTTC.

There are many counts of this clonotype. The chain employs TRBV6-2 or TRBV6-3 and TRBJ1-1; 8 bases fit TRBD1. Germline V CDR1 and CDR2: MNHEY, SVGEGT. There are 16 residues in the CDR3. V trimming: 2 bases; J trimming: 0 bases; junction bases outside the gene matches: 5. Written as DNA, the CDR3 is TGTGCCAGCAGTTACGAACCAGGGGGCATGAACACTGAAGCTTTCTTT. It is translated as CASSYEPGGMNTEAFF.

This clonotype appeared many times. CDR3 amino acids: CASSPGRSLHF. The CDR3 DNA reads TGCGCCAGCAGCCCGGGACGGTCCCTCCACTTT. The rearrangement links TRBV5-1 to TRBJ1-6; TRBD1 might be the D (5 bases). Trimming pared 4 bases from V and 14 bases from J, leaving 10 bases between. In germline, CDR1 is SGHRS, CDR2 YFSETQ. This CDR3 has 11 amino acids.

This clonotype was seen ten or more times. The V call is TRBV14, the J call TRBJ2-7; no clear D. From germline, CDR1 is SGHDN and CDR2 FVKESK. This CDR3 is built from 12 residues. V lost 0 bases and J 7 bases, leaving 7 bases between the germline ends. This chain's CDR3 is CASSQDSVEQYF. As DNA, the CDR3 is TGTGCCAGCAGCCAAGATAGTGTAGAGCAGTACTTC.

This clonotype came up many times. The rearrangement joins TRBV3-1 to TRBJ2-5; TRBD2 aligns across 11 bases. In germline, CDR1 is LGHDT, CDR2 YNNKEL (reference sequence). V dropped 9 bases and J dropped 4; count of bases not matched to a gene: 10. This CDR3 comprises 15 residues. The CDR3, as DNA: TGTGCCAGTTGGGGGTTTCTAGCGGGAGGAGAGACCCAGTACTTC. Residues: CASWGFLAGGETQYF.